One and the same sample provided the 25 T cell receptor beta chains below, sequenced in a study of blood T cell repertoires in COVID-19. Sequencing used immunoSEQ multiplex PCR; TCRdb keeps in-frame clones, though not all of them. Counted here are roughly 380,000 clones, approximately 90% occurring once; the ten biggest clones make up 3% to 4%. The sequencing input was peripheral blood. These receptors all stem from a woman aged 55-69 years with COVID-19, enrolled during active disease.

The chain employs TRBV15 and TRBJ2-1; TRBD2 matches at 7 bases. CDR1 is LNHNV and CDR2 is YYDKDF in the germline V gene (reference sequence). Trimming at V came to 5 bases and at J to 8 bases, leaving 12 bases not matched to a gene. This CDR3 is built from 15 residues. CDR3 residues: CATSPRDYQRDEQFF. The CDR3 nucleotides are TGTGCCACCAGCCCCCGGGACTACCAGAGAGATGAGCAGTTCTTC. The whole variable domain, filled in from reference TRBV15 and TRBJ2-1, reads DAMVIQNPRYQVTQFGKPVTLSCSQTLNHNVMYWYQQKSSQAPKLLFHYYDKDFNNEADTPDNFQSRRPNTSFCFLDIRSPGLGDTAMYLCATSPRDYQRDEQFFGPGTRLTVL.

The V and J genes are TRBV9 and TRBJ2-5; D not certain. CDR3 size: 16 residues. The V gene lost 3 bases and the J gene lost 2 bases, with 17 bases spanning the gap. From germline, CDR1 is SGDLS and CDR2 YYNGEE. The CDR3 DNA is TGTGCCAGCAGCGAAGCTCTAGAAGGCTCACAAGAGACCCAGTACTTC. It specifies CASSEALEGSQETQYF.

DNA for the CDR3: TGTGCCAGCAGCCCGACAGGGTTTGGTGAGCAGTTCTTC. This gives the protein CASSPTGFGEQFF. The V call is TRBV12-3 or TRBV12-4, the J call TRBJ2-1, with 7 bases identical to TRBD1. The CDR3 totals 13 residues. The V and J ends lost 6 bases and 9 bases, in that order; junction bases with no gene match: 8.

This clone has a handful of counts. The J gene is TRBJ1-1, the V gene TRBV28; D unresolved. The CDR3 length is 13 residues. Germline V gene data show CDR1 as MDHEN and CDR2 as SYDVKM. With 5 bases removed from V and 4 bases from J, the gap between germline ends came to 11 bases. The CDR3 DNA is TGTGCCAGCAGTCCCCCGGCGGGCACTGAAGCTTTCTTT. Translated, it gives CASSPPAGTEAFF. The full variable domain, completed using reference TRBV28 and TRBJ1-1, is DVKVTQSSRYLVKRTGEKVFLECVQDMDHENMFWYRQDPGLGLRLIYFSYDVKMKEKGDIPEGYSVSREKKERFSLILESASTNQTSMYLCASSPPAGTEAFFGQGTRLTVV.

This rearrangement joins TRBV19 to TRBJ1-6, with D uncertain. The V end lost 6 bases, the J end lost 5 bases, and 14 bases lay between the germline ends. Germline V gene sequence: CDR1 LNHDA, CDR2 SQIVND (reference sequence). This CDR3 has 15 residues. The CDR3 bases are TGTGCCAGTAGAAAGACCGGGATCGATAATTCACCCCTCCACTTT. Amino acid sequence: CASRKTGIDNSPLHF.

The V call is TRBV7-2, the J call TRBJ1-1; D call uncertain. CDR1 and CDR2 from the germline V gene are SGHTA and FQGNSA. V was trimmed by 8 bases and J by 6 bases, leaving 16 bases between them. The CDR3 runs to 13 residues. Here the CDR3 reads CASRRAGTAEAFF. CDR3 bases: TGTGCCAGCCGTCGGGCGGGCACGGCTGAAGCTTTCTTT. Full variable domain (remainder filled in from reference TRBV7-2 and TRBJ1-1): GAGVSQSPSNKVTEKGKDVELRCDPISGHTALYWYRQSLGQGLEFLIYFQGNSAPDKSGLPSDRFSAERTGGSVSTLTIQRTQQEDSAVYLCASRRAGTAEAFFGQGTRLTVV.

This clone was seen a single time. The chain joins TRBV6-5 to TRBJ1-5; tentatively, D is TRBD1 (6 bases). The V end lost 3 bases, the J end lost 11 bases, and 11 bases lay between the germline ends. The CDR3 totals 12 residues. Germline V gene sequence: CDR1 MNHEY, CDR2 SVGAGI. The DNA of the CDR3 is TGTGCCAGCAGTTATACTGGACAGTCCCAGCATTTT. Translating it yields CASSYTGQSQHF.

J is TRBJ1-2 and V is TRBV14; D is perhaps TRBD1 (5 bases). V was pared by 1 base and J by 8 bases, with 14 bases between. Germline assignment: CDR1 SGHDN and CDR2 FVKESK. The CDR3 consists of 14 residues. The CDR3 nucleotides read TGTGCCAGCAGCCAAGTAGGACCCCAGGGAGGCTACACCTTC. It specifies CASSQVGPQGGYTF.

The CDR3 nucleotides read TGTGCTAGTGGTTCACCGGACGGGGAAGAGACCCAGTACTTC. Translation: CASGSPDGEETQYF. The chain employs TRBV12-5 and TRBJ2-5, with a tentative D call TRBD2 (5 bases). The CDR3 runs 14 residues. The V end lost 4 bases, the J end lost 3 bases, and 12 bases lay between the germline ends. Germline CDR1 is LGHNT and CDR2 is FRNRAP.

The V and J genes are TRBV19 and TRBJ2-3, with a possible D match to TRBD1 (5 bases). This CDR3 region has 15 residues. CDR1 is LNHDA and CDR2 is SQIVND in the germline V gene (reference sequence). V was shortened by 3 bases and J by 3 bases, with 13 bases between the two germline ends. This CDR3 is CASSIDRPGTDTQYF. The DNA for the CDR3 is TGTGCCAGTAGTATCGACAGACCCGGGACAGATACGCAGTATTTT.

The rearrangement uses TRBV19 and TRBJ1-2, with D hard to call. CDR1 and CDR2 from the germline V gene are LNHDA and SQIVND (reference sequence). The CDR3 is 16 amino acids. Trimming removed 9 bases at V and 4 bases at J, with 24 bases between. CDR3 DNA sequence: TGTGCCAGCTTTGACCTTCGAGGCAGTGGCCCCTATGGCTACACCTTC. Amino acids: CASFDLRGSGPYGYTF.

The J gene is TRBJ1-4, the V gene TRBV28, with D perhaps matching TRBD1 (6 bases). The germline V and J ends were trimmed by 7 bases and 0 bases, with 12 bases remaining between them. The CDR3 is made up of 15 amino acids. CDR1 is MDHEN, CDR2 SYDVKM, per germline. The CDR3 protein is CASKVGGPTNEKLFF. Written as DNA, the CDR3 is TGTGCCAGCAAGGTTGGGGGCCCAACTAATGAAAAACTGTTTTTT.

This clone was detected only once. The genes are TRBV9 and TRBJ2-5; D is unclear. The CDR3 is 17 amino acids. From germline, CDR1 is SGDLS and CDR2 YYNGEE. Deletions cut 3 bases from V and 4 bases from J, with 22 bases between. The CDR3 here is CASSGRVWSANLETQYF. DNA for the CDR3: TGTGCCAGCAGCGGTAGAGTCTGGAGCGCGAATCTAGAGACCCAGTACTTC. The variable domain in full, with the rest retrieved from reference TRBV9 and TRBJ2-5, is DSGVTQTPKHLITATGQRVTLRCSPRSGDLSVYWYQQSLDQGLQFLIQYYNGEERAKGNILERFSAQQFPDLHSELNLSSLELGDSALYFCASSGRVWSANLETQYFGPGTRLLVL.

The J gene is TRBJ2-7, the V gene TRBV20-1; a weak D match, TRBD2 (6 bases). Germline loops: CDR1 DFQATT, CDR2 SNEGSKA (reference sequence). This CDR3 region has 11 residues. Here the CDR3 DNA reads TGCAGCATGGGACTCGCCTACGAGCAGTACTTC. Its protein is CSMGLAYEQYF.

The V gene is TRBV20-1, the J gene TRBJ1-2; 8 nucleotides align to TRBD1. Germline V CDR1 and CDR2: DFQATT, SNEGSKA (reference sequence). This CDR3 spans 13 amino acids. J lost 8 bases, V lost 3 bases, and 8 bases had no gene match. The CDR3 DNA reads TGCAGTGCTAGTCCTGGACAGGGATGGGGCTACACCTTC. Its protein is CSASPGQGWGYTF.

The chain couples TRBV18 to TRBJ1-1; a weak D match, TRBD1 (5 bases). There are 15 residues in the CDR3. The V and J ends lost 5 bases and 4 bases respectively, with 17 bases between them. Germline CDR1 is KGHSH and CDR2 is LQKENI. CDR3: CASSYFGGRLTEAFF. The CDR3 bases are TGTGCCAGCTCATATTTTGGGGGGAGGCTCACTGAAGCTTTCTTT.

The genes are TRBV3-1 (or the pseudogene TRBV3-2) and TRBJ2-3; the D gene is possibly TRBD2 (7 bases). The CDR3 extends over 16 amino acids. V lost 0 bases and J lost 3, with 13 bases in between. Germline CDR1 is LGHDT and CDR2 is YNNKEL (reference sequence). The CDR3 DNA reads TGTGCCAGCAGCCAAGACGGGGGGCCCGAGACAGATACGCAGTATTTT. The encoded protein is CASSQDGGPETDTQYF.

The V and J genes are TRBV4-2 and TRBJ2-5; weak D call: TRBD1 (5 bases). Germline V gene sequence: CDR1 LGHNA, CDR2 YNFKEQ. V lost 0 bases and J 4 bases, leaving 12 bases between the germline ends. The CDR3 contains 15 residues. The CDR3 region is CASSQDQGIGETQYF. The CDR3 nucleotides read TGTGCCAGCAGCCAAGATCAGGGTATCGGAGAGACCCAGTACTTC.

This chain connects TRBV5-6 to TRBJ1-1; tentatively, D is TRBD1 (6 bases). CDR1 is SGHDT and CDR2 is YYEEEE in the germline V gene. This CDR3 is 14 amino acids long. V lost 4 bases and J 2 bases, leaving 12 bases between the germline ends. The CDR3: CASSLRGGNTEAFF. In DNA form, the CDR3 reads TGTGCCAGCAGCCTAAGGGGGGGAAACACTGAAGCTTTCTTT.

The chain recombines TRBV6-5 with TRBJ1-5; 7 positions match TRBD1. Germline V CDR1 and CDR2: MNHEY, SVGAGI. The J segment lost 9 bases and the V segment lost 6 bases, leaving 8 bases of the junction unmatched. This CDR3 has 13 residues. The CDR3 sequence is CASRGQPQWPQHF. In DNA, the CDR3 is TGTGCCAGCAGGGGACAGCCCCAATGGCCCCAGCATTTT.

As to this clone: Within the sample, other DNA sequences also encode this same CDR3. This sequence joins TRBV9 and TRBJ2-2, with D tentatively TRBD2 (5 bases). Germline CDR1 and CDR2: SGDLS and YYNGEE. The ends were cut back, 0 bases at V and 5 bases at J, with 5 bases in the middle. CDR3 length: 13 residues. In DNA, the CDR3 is TGTGCCAGCAGCGTAGGCGGGACCGGGGAGCTGTTTTTT. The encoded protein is CASSVGGTGELFF.

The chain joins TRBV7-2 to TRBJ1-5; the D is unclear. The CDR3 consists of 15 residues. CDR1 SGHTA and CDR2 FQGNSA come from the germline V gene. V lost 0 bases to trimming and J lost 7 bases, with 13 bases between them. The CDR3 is CASSLAMGSRQPQHF. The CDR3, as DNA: TGTGCCAGCAGCTTAGCGATGGGGAGCAGACAGCCCCAGCATTTT.

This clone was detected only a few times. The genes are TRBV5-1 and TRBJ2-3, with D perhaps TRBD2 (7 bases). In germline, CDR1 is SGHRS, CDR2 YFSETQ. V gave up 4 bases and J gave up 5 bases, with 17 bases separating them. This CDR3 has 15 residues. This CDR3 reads CASSPNPGGGDTQYF. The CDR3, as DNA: TGCGCCAGCAGCCCGAACCCGGGGGGCGGAGATACGCAGTATTTT.

CDR3 DNA sequence: TGTGCCAGCAGCCAAGTGGGTGGAGGTGAGCAGTTCTTC. This gives the protein CASSQVGGGEQFF. The chain is built from TRBV3-1 (or the pseudogene TRBV3-2) and TRBJ2-1; weak D call: TRBD2 (5 bases). The V end was cut by 1 base, the J end by 9 bases, with 10 bases between. The germline CDR1 and CDR2 sequences are LGHDT and YNNKEL (reference sequence). The CDR3 is 13 amino acids.

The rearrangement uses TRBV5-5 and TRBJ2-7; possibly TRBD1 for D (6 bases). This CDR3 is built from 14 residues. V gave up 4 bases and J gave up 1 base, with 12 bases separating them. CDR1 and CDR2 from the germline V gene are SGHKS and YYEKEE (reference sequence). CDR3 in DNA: TGTGCCAGCAGCAAATGGACAGATTCCTACGAGCAGTACTTC. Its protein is CASSKWTDSYEQYF.